The present T cell receptor beta chain was sequenced within a study of CD8+ T cells in alopecia areata. Regarding the study as a whole: Given one nonresponder, whether baseline CD8+ expansion relates to response remains uncertain. Treatment with tofacitinib significantly lowered scalp clonality and reduced expanded CD8+ clones among the top 100.

Reverse transcribed after extraction, RNA yielded cDNA as the sequencing template. Sequencing was performed with immunoSEQ multiplex PCR; in TCRdb, only in-frame clones are kept and a portion is missing. Counted here are more than 150,000 clones, 51% occurring once; the ten biggest clones make up 10%. This clone came up a few times. Antigen unknown. Germline CDR1 is LNHDA and CDR2 is SQIVND (reference sequence). The CDR3 consists of 14 residues. Deletions cut 1 base from V and 7 bases from J, with 11 bases between. Treatment given: oral pan-JAK inhibitor, 5-10 mg twice daily. Specimen: CD8+ T cells sorted from blood, collected at week 52, from a patient treated with tofacitinib. The clonotype was recovered from a human donor with alopecia areata. The chain uses TRBV19 and TRBJ1-5, with D possibly TRBD1 on 5 matching bases. CDR3 in amino acids: CASSIGGAGQPQHF. The CDR3 bases are TGTGCCAGTAGTATAGGAGGGGCCGGCCAGCCCCAGCATTTT.